The clone carrying this T cell receptor (beta chain) was detected once. Antigen unknown. This sample is part of a study of T cell responses to AZD1222 COVID-19 vaccine. V was pared by 4 bases and J by 4 bases, with 7 bases between. The CDR3 spans 12 residues. Germline CDR1 and CDR2: SEHNR and FQNEAQ (reference sequence). General study results and limits: With dominance at 160-218 and 743-854, vaccine-associated CD4 TCRs spanned spike.

Profiling relied on immunoSEQ multiplex PCR, and the TCRdb table lists in-frame clones only, not all of them. The sample consists of about 120,000 clones, 80% to 90% of them appearing once. The starting material was peripheral blood, obtained on day 0 of AZD1222 vaccination. The chain has TRBV7-9 and TRBJ1-1, with D unresolved. The TCR sequence derives from an adult in good health. CDR3 in DNA: TGTGCCAGCAGCTACGGTGGCACTGAAGCTTTCTTT. It specifies CASSYGGTEAFF. Complete variable domain (other parts from reference TRBV7-9 and TRBJ1-1): DTGVSQNPRHKITKRGQNVTFRCDPISEHNRLYWYRQTLGQGPEFLTYFQNEAQLEKSRLLSDRFSAERPKGSFSTLEIQRTEQGDSAMYLCASSYGGTEAFFGQGTRLTVV.